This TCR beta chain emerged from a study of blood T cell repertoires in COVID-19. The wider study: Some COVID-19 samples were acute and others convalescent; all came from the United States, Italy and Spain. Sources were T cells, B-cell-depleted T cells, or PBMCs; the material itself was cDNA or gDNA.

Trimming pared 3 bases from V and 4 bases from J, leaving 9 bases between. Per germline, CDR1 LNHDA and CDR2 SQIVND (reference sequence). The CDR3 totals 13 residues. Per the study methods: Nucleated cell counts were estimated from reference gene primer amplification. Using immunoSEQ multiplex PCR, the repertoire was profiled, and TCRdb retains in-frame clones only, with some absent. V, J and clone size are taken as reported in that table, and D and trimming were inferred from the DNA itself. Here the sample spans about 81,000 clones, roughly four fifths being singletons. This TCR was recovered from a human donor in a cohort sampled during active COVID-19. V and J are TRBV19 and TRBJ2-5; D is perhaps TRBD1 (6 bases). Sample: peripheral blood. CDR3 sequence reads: CASSIGTSETQYF. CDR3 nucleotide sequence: TGTGCCAGTAGTATCGGGACATCAGAGACCCAGTACTTC.